A selection of T cell receptor beta chains follows, all from one sample in a study of blood T cells in healthy people across ages. TCRdb independently ran MiXCR on the 5' RACE reads; one entry per CDR3 protein. The table lists about 640,000 distinct CDR3 sequences, about 53% of them singletons. The sequenced material came from blood. These TCRs come from a man aged 55 to 70 in good health. Each CDR3 is given with its conserved first and last residue. The order of the fields is clone size, J gene, D gene, V gene, CDR3 DNA, CDR3 protein. D genes are given only for firm matches. Clone size is stated in some rows and not others, as once, few, many or a class when expanded.

once | TRBJ2-1 | TRBD2 | TRBV7-2 | TGTGCCAGCAGCCCTACAGCGGGGACCCTCCAAGCAGCCCAGTTCTTC | CASSPTAGTLQAAQFF
NA | TRBJ2-1 | NA | TRBV7-9 | TGTGCCAGCAGCTTAGAGTTGGCGTTCCGGGGGCAAGAGACCCAGTTCTTC | CASSLELAFRGQETQFF
NA | TRBJ2-1 | TRBD2 | TRBV2 | TGTGCCATTACTAGCGGGGCTTACAATGAGCAGTTCTTC | CAITSGAYNEQFF
NA | TRBJ2-1 | NA | TRBV19 | TGTGCCAGTCGTCCATCGGGGCAGAGAACAAGAGCCAATGAGCAGTTCTTC | CASRPSGQRTRANEQFF
NA | TRBJ1-2 | NA | TRBV21-1 | TGTGCCAGCAGCATAGCCCCGACAGGGGTGGTGAACTATGGCTACACCTTC | CASSIAPTGVVNYGYTF
NA | TRBJ2-5 | TRBD2 | TRBV4-1 | TGCGCCAGCAGCCATCACGGGACTAGCGGGGGGAAGGAGACCCAGTACTTC | CASSHHGTSGGKETQYF
few | TRBJ2-1 | TRBD2 | TRBV6-4 | TGTGCCAGCAGCACCCAGCGGGGTAACAATGAGCAGTTCTTC | CASSTQRGNNEQFF
NA | TRBJ1-2 | NA | TRBV6-5 | TGTGCCAGCAGTTATAGCCAGGGAAGGAATAACTATGGCTACACCTTC | CASSYSQGRNNYGYTF
NA | TRBJ2-5 | TRBD2 | TRBV3-1 | TGTGCCAGCAGCCGGACTAGCGGGGGGGTTTCTCTGGGTGACCAGTACTTC | CASSRTSGGVSLGDQYF
NA | TRBJ2-5 | NA | TRBV27 | TGTGCCAGCAGGGTCACAGGGTCAGATACGCAGTACTTC | CASRVTGSDTQYF
NA | TRBJ1-4 | TRBD1 | TRBV4-2 | TGTGCCAGCAGCCAAAGAGGACAGGGGCGTGAAAAACTGTTTTTT | CASSQRGQGREKLFF
NA | TRBJ2-5 | NA | TRBV29-1 | TGCAGCGTCCAACCTCCGACGGCGGTGCTGACCCAGTACTTC | CSVQPPTAVLTQYF
few | TRBJ2-5 | NA | TRBV2 | TGTGCCAGCAGACGAAGCCCAGAGCAGTACTTC | CASRRSPEQYF
few | TRBJ1-6 | NA | TRBV11-2 | TGTGCCAGCAGCTTTAATGCCTACATTTCACCCCTCCACTTT | CASSFNAYISPLHF
few | TRBJ2-1 | NA | TRBV3-1 | TGTGCCAGCAGCCGCTCGTCTTTGGCCGATGAGCAGTTCTTC | CASSRSSLADEQFF
few | TRBJ1-2 | NA | TRBV3-1 | TGTGCCAGCAGCCCCAGCCAGGTTGGCGCGGGCTACACCTTC | CASSPSQVGAGYTF
few | TRBJ1-2 | NA | TRBV2 | TGTGCCAGCGACAGTTTTAACTATGGCTACACCTTC | CASDSFNYGYTF
NA | TRBJ1-5 | NA | TRBV24-1 | TGTGCCACCAGTGACGCAGGGGAGGGGACGAATCAGCCCCAGCATTTT | CATSDAGEGTNQPQHF
NA | TRBJ2-5 | NA | TRBV12-3/TRBV12-4 | TGTGCCAGCAGTTTTTTTCTGGCGGGCCAAGAGACCCAGTACTTC | CASSFFLAGQETQYF
NA | TRBJ2-6 | NA | TRBV5-1 | TGCGCCAGCAGCTTGGTCTTCGGCTCTGGGGCCAACGTCCTGACTTTC | CASSLVFGSGANVLTF